Following are 27 T cell receptor beta chains from one sample sequenced in a study of blood T cells in healthy people across ages. It was with a sample-barcoded 5' primer and a J-beta primer mix that a second PCR of about 6 to 11 cycles was run. TCRdb re-called the 5' RACE reads through MiXCR, storing one row per CDR3 protein. Among roughly 800,000 distinct CDR3 sequences listed, about 48% were seen once. Sequencing was carried out using blood. The receptors were gathered from a man older than 75 in good health.

This clonotype was seen only a few times. The chain carries TRBV29-1 and TRBJ1-2; 8 bases align to TRBD1. The CDR3 runs 11 residues. In germline, CDR1 is SQVTM, CDR2 ANQGSEA. The CDR3 spells CSTGTGDGYTF. CDR3 in DNA: TGCAGTACCGGGACAGGTGATGGCTACACCTTC.

The chain joins TRBV6-6 to TRBJ2-7, with unresolved D. In germline, CDR1 is MNHNY, CDR2 SVGAGI (reference sequence). The germline V and J ends were trimmed by 2 bases and 2 bases, with 7 bases remaining between them. The CDR3 is 13 amino acids. In nucleotides, the CDR3 is TGTGCCAGCAGTTACCGGGCGACCTACGAGCAGTACTTC. It encodes CASSYRATYEQYF.

Note on this clonotype: It may be a read error: a sequence one base away is much more abundant. In DNA form, the CDR3 reads TGCAGTGCTGATGGCAGGGACAAGCAGTACTTC. It yields the protein CSADGRDKQYF. The V gene is TRBV20-1, the J gene TRBJ2-4, with D maybe TRBD1 (6 bases). The CDR3 has 11 amino acids. Trimming removed 5 bases at V and 13 bases at J, with 15 bases between. CDR1 is DFQATT, CDR2 SNEGSKA, per germline (reference sequence).

This clonotype turned up a few times. The genes are TRBV6-5 and TRBJ2-4; 11 bases line up with TRBD1. The CDR3 is 14 residues long. V gave up 2 bases and J gave up 9 bases; unmatched junction bases: 3. The germline gives CDR1 MNHEY, CDR2 SVGAGI. CDR3 bases: TGTGCCAGCAGTTACCGGACAGGGGGCCGCATTCAGTACTTC. Encoded protein: CASSYRTGGRIQYF.

This sequence joins TRBV11-2 and TRBJ2-4, with D possibly being TRBD1 or TRBD2 (5 bases each). Deletions cut 5 bases from V and 2 bases from J, with 16 bases between. The CDR3 consists of 16 residues. CDR1 is SGHAT, CDR2 FQNNGV, per germline. The CDR3 coding sequence is TGTGCCAGCAGCAGCGTTCAGGGACGTACCAAAAACATTCAGTACTTC. Protein sequence: CASSSVQGRTKNIQYF.

The sample holds a few counts of this clonotype. The V call is TRBV6-5, the J call TRBJ2-1; TRBD2 agrees at 12 bases. Germline CDR1 reads MNHEY; CDR2 reads SVGAGI. The CDR3 sequence is 16 residues long. Trimming removed 6 bases from V and 5 bases from J; junction bases left unmatched: 8. CDR3 coding DNA: TGTGCCAGCAGGACCCCTAGCGGGAGGGCCCACAATGAGCAGTTCTTC. It is translated as CASRTPSGRAHNEQFF.

This chain uses TRBV20-1 with TRBJ2-7; no definite D call. CDR1 and CDR2 from the germline V gene are DFQATT and SNEGSKA (reference sequence). This CDR3 has 17 residues. The V end was cut by 4 bases, the J end by 4 bases, with 26 bases between. The CDR3: CSATPTVSLEVGYEQYF. CDR3 nucleotides: TGCAGTGCTACCCCGACCGTCTCTCTAGAGGTTGGTTACGAGCAGTACTTC.

The chain employs TRBV6-1 and TRBJ2-7, with TRBD2 matching 9 bases. The DNA end is a closer match to TRBJ2-5, so the J assignment may be wrong. CDR3 length equals 16 residues. Germline V gives CDR1 MNHNS, CDR2 SASEGT. CDR3 protein: CASSEANSGSLETQYF. The CDR3 DNA follows: TGTGCCAGCAGTGAAGCCAATAGCGGGAGCCTCGAGACCCAGTACTTC.

This chain links TRBV7-9 with TRBJ2-3; 12 bases agree with TRBD1. Losses at the gene ends were 2 bases for V and 14 bases for J; bases not matched to a gene: 11. Per germline, CDR1 SEHNR and CDR2 FQNEAQ (reference sequence). The CDR3 has 15 residues. In DNA, the CDR3 is TGTGCCAGCAGCTTACCGGGACAGGGGGCCAGATACGCGTATTTT. It encodes CASSLPGQGARYAYF.

In the case of this clonotype: Since a much larger clone is just one base distant, this may be a read error. The V and J genes are TRBV20-1 and TRBJ2-7, with TRBD1 identical over 9 bases. After removal of 5 bases from V and 3 bases from J, the junction contained 5 bases not matched to a gene. Looked up from germline, CDR1 is DFQATT and CDR2 is SNEGSKA (reference sequence). The CDR3 runs 13 residues. The CDR3 is CSAEPGQGYEQYF. DNA for the CDR3: TGCAGTGCTGAGCCGGGACAGGGCTACGAGCAGTACTTC.

This chain uses TRBV5-1 with TRBJ2-1, with TRBD2 matching 11 bases. The V segment lost 2 bases and the J segment 8 bases; nucleotides outside the gene matches: 9. This CDR3 contains 16 residues. From germline, CDR1 is SGHRS and CDR2 YFSETQ. CDR3 DNA: TGCGCCAGCAGCTTTTCCGGGACTAGCGGTGCGGATGAGCAGTTCTTC. As protein: CASSFSGTSGADEQFF.

The genes are TRBV5-1 and TRBJ2-2, with D maybe TRBD1 (6 bases). CDR1 SGHRS and CDR2 YFSETQ come from the germline V gene. The CDR3 loop spans 14 amino acids. Trimming cost V 3 bases and J 6 bases, with 12 bases left between them. CDR3 protein: CASSYYRESGELFF. The CDR3 nucleotides read TGCGCCAGCAGCTATTACAGGGAATCCGGGGAGCTGTTTTTT.

This clonotype was recorded a few times. The chain carries TRBV7-2 and TRBJ2-7; no clear D. Germline CDR1 SGHTA, CDR2 FQGNSA. This CDR3 is 11 amino acids long. V dropped 0 bases and J dropped 6 bases, with 3 bases sitting between them. The CDR3 region has the DNA TGTGCCAGCAGCTTAGCGTTCGAGCAGTACTTC. The encoded protein is CASSLAFEQYF.

V and J are TRBV27 and TRBJ2-7; D not certain. The V gene's germline CDR1 is MNHEY and CDR2 SMNVEV (reference sequence). V shed 4 bases and J shed 1 base, with 8 bases lying between them. The CDR3 runs 13 residues. CDR3 region: CASSSSNSYEQYF. CDR3 DNA sequence: TGTGCCAGCAGTTCCAGTAATTCCTACGAGCAGTACTTC.

The chain has TRBV7-3 and TRBJ1-4; no clear D. Trimming pared 5 bases from V and 4 bases from J, leaving 8 bases between. Germline V gene lookup returns CDR1 SGHTA and CDR2 FQGTGA. The CDR3 covers 13 residues. CDR3 amino acids: CASSPTSNEKLFF. The CDR3 DNA follows: TGTGCCAGCAGCCCGACAAGTAATGAAAAACTGTTTTTT.

The chain is built from TRBV18 and TRBJ2-7; D is perhaps TRBD2 (7 bases). The CDR3 is 15 residues long. Germline V gene sequence: CDR1 KGHSH, CDR2 LQKENI. V was pared by 3 bases and J by 2 bases, with 14 bases between. CDR3 loop: CASSPGRGAAYEQYF. CDR3 in DNA: TGTGCCAGCTCACCGGGACGGGGGGCAGCCTACGAGCAGTACTTC.

This clonotype was recorded a few times. The chain carries TRBV6-6 and TRBJ2-5, with D possibly matching TRBD2 (6 bases). This CDR3 has 15 residues. Germline V CDR1 and CDR2: MNHNY, SVGAGI (reference sequence). With 5 bases removed from V and 0 bases from J, the gap between germline ends came to 13 bases. CDR3 sequence: CASSQTGLYQETQYF. CDR3 sequence (DNA): TGTGCCAGCAGTCAAACCGGACTATACCAAGAGACCCAGTACTTC.

This sequence joins TRBV15 and TRBJ2-7, with 8 bases fitting TRBD2. V dropped 0 bases and J dropped 4; count of bases not matched to a gene: 2. CDR3 length equals 14 residues. Germline V CDR1 and CDR2: LNHNV, YYDKDF (reference sequence). The DNA of the CDR3 is TGTGCCACCAGCAGAGAGGGACTAGAGTACGAGCAGTACTTC. Translated: CATSREGLEYEQYF.

This clonotype occurred a few times. The chain has TRBV7-2 and TRBJ1-5; 11 bases are shared with TRBD1. The CDR3 has 17 amino acids. Trimming took 1 base from V and 7 from J; bases not matched to a gene: 9. In germline, CDR1 is SGHTA, CDR2 FQGNSA. The CDR3 sequence is CASSLDLRTGGTQPQHF. The CDR3, as DNA: TGTGCCAGCAGCTTAGATCTTCGGACAGGGGGCACCCAGCCCCAGCATTTT.

A word on this clonotype: A much bigger clone sits one base away, suggesting this may be a read error. The chain's CDR3 is CASSLSAGANVLTF. The CDR3 DNA sequence: TGTGCCAGCAGCTTAAGCGCTGGGGCCAACGTCCTGACTTTC. V is TRBV11-3 and J is TRBJ2-6; D uncertain. The length of the CDR3 is 14 residues. The V end lost 2 bases, the J end lost 2 bases, and 4 bases lay between the germline ends. The germline V gene has CDR1 SGHNT and CDR2 YENEEA.

This clonotype was seen more than once but under ten times. The junction departs from the called germline gene at one end, perhaps through a read error. This chain connects TRBV7-2 to TRBJ2-1, with D unresolved. The CDR3 covers 13 residues. Germline values: CDR1 SGHTA, CDR2 FQGNSA. CDR3 nucleotides: TGTGCCAGCAGCGTAGCTAGGTACAGTGAGCAGTTCTTC. Its protein product is CASSVARYSEQFF. The full variable domain, its missing parts supplied by reference TRBV7-2 and TRBJ2-1, is GAGVSQSPSNKVTEKGKDVELRCDPISGHTALYWYRQSLGQGLEFLIYFQGNSAPDKSGLPSDRFSAERTGGSVSTLTIQRTQQEDSAVYLCASSVARYSEQFFGPGTRLTVL.

This clonotype was detected only a few times. The rearrangement joins TRBV5-6 to TRBJ2-1, with a weak D call TRBD2 (5 bases). The CDR3 sequence is 16 residues long. Deletions cut 4 bases from V and 1 base from J, with 15 bases between. Germline V gives CDR1 SGHDT, CDR2 YYEEEE. The CDR3 nucleotides are TGTGCCAGCAGCCATTACCAACTAGTATCCTACAATGAGCAGTTCTTC. Residues: CASSHYQLVSYNEQFF.

This chain uses TRBV28 with TRBJ2-7, with D tentatively TRBD1 (6 bases). Trimming shortened V by 5 bases and J by 3 bases, and 26 bases separated the two germline ends. Looked up from germline, CDR1 is MDHEN and CDR2 is SYDVKM. The CDR3 covers 18 residues. The CDR3 sequence: CASSAPWQGRNEFYEQYF. The DNA of the CDR3 is TGTGCCAGCAGTGCACCTTGGCAGGGGCGAAACGAGTTCTACGAGCAGTACTTC.

This clonotype has just a few counts. The CDR3 loop reads CASSFSPGQGNIQYF. CDR3 DNA: TGTGCCAGCAGTTTTTCCCCGGGACAGGGAAACATTCAGTACTTC. The J gene is TRBJ2-4, the V gene TRBV6-4; 9 bases are a match to TRBD1. This CDR3 is built from 15 residues. Germline CDR1 and CDR2: MRHNA and SNTAGT. V shed 5 bases, J shed 6 bases, and the junction held 8 bases outside the gene matches.

This clonotype has only a few counts. The chain recombines TRBV7-9 with TRBJ2-5; D perhaps matches TRBD1 (6 bases). Trimming stripped 5 bases from V and 5 bases from J, with 18 bases between. The CDR3 contains 15 residues. Per germline, CDR1 SEHNR and CDR2 FQNEAQ (reference sequence). DNA for the CDR3: TGTGCCAGCAGCAGGCCCCAGGGGCCCCTGGAGACCCAGTACTTC. Its protein product is CASSRPQGPLETQYF.

This rearrangement joins TRBV27 to TRBJ2-5; 13 bases are shared with TRBD2. This CDR3 is built from 14 residues. In germline, CDR1 is MNHEY, CDR2 SMNVEV (reference sequence). V trimming: 5 bases; J trimming: 4 bases; junction bases outside the gene matches: 1. The CDR3 DNA reads as TGTGCCAGCAGTGGACTAGCGGGGGCAGAGACCCAGTACTTC. This sequence encodes CASSGLAGAETQYF.

The chain recombines TRBV28 with TRBJ1-2, with TRBD1 matching over 9 bases. Germline V gene data show CDR1 as MDHEN and CDR2 as SYDVKM. V lost 6 bases to trimming and J lost 4 bases; unmatched junction nucleotides: 9. This CDR3 has 15 amino acids. The CDR3: CASRGQGRFPYGYTF. The CDR3 coding sequence is TGTGCCAGCAGGGGACAGGGCCGATTCCCCTATGGCTACACCTTC.